These 22 T cell receptor beta chains came from one sample sequenced in a study of control samples from healthy donors and cancer patients. Libraries were prepared by immunoSEQ multiplex PCR; TCRdb keeps only in-frame clonotypes and omits some of them. The sample gives tens of thousands of clones, roughly 80% of which show up once; around a fifth is in the top ten. The material sequenced was blood. The receptors were sampled from a man younger than 40 in good health.

The CDR3 nucleotides are TGTGCCAGCAAGGACAGGGGAGACACCATATATTTT. This translates into CASKDRGDTIYF. The gene calls are TRBV2 and TRBJ1-3; 9 bases are a match to TRBD1. The CDR3 totals 12 residues. The germline V gene has CDR1 SNHLY and CDR2 FYNNEI. Trimming removed 7 bases from V and 8 bases from J; junction bases left unmatched: 3.

CDR3 nucleotides: TGTGCCAGCAGTTTATCTTGGGGGAATATGTCACCCCTCCACTTT. Its protein is CASSLSWGNMSPLHF. The J gene is TRBJ1-6, the V gene TRBV27, with D perhaps TRBD1 (5 bases). The ends were cut back, 0 bases at V and 10 bases at J, with 13 bases in the middle. Looked up from germline, CDR1 is MNHEY and CDR2 is SMNVEV (reference sequence). The CDR3 is made up of 15 amino acids.

The gene calls are TRBV5-1 and TRBJ2-2, with 11 bases identical to TRBD2. Trimming at V came to 4 bases and at J to 7 bases, leaving 6 bases not matched to a gene. In germline, CDR1 is SGHRS, CDR2 YFSETQ. CDR3 length: 15 amino acids. The CDR3 region is CASSTTGTSGGELFF. CDR3 DNA sequence: TGCGCCAGCAGCACCACCGGGACTAGCGGCGGGGAGCTGTTTTTT.

V usage is TRBV10-3 and J usage is TRBJ2-3; perhaps TRBD1 as D (6 bases). The ends were cut back, 0 bases at V and 0 bases at J, with 10 bases in the middle. The CDR3 totals 16 residues. Germline values: CDR1 ENHRY, CDR2 SYGVKD. The CDR3 DNA is TGTGCCATCAGTGAGTCGAAGGGACACAGCACAGATACGCAGTATTTT. This sequence encodes CAISESKGHSTDTQYF.

This chain connects TRBV5-8 to TRBJ2-7; 9 nucleotides match TRBD1. The CDR3 is 14 residues long. Germline assignment: CDR1 SGHTS and CDR2 YDEGEE. The V segment lost 4 bases and the J segment 3 bases; nucleotides outside the gene matches: 5. CDR3 loop: CASSPRDRDYEQYF. Here the CDR3 DNA reads TGTGCCAGCAGCCCCCGGGACAGGGACTACGAGCAGTACTTC.

This clone was picked up a small number of times. The chain has TRBV27 and TRBJ1-2; 7 bases align to TRBD1. CDR1 is MNHEY, CDR2 SMNVEV, per germline (reference sequence). CDR3 length: 14 residues. V lost 5 bases to trimming and J lost 7 bases; unmatched junction nucleotides: 10. CDR3: CASSPQTGRVGYTF. Here the CDR3 DNA reads TGTGCCAGCAGTCCCCAGACAGGGCGGGTTGGCTACACCTTC.

CDR3 in DNA: TGCGCCAGCAGCGAGCTTCCTAGGCTAGCTAACTATGGCTACACCTTC. Protein sequence: CASSELPRLANYGYTF. J is TRBJ1-2 and V is TRBV5-1; D unresolved. This CDR3 comprises 16 residues. Trimming stripped 4 bases from V and 0 bases from J, with 16 bases between. In germline, CDR1 is SGHRS, CDR2 YFSETQ.

The J gene is TRBJ1-1, the V gene TRBV10-1, with no clear D. The CDR3 spans 13 residues. The germline V gene encodes CDR1 WNHNN and CDR2 SYGVQD (reference sequence). V was clipped by 0 bases and J by 1 base, with 3 bases between them. The CDR3 coding sequence is TGCGCCAGCAGTGAGTCTGCGAACACTGAAGCTTTCTTT. As protein: CASSESANTEAFF.

The chain recombines TRBV7-2 with TRBJ2-7; 10 bases are shared with TRBD1. This CDR3 has 14 amino acids. From germline, CDR1 is SGHTA and CDR2 FQGNSA. The V and J ends lost 6 bases and 2 bases, in that order; junction bases with no gene match: 4. This CDR3 reads CASRVGQGTYEQYF. CDR3 coding DNA: TGTGCCAGCAGGGTGGGACAGGGGACCTACGAGCAGTACTTC.

The chain has TRBV19 and TRBJ1-5, with unresolved D. This CDR3 region has 15 residues. Trimming left V 1 base short and J 5 bases short, with 12 bases between. Germline loops: CDR1 LNHDA, CDR2 SQIVND (reference sequence). The DNA of the CDR3 is TGTGCCAGTAGTATAGCAGTGACAAACCATCAGCCCCAGCATTTT. This sequence encodes CASSIAVTNHQPQHF.

The chain is built from TRBV24-1 and TRBJ1-2; 7 bases fit TRBD1. The V segment lost 6 bases and the J segment 4 bases; nucleotides outside the gene matches: 4. Germline V gene sequence: CDR1 KGHDR, CDR2 SFDVKD. The CDR3 is made up of 13 amino acids. DNA for the CDR3: TGTGCCACCAGTAAAAGGACAGGCTATGGCTACACCTTC. Encoded protein: CATSKRTGYGYTF.

V gene TRBV4-2 combines with J gene TRBJ1-1; TRBD1 is a possible D gene (6 bases). CDR3 length: 14 residues. The V end lost 5 bases, the J end lost 0 bases, and 10 bases lay between the germline ends. Germline values: CDR1 LGHNA, CDR2 YNFKEQ. The CDR3 reads CASSTGQMNTEAFF. The DNA of the CDR3 is TGTGCCAGCAGCACCGGACAGATGAACACTGAAGCTTTCTTT.

CDR3 coding DNA: TGTGCCAGCTCACCACCTGGACAGGGCTACAATGAGCAGTTCTTC. It translates to CASSPPGQGYNEQFF. The rearrangement uses TRBV18 and TRBJ2-1; 8 nucleotides line up with TRBD1. Trimming removed 0 bases from V and 3 bases from J; junction bases left unmatched: 1. Germline CDR1 is KGHSH and CDR2 is LQKENI. The CDR3 has 15 amino acids.

This clone was counted a few times. CDR3 sequence reads: CASSPEGGTYEQYF. The CDR3, as DNA: TGCGCCAGCAGCCCAGAGGGGGGTACCTACGAGCAGTACTTC. The chain carries TRBV5-1 and TRBJ2-7; the D gene could be TRBD1 or TRBD2 (6 bases each). The CDR3 contains 14 residues. Per the germline V gene, CDR1 is SGHRS and CDR2 is YFSETQ. The V gene lost 4 bases and the J gene lost 2 bases, with 13 bases spanning the gap.

On this clone: The sample holds other DNA sequences that translate to the same CDR3. The V and J genes are TRBV5-1 and TRBJ2-3; 8 positions match TRBD1. The ends lost 3 bases at V and 3 bases at J; junction bases unmatched: 3. Germline CDR1 SGHRS, CDR2 YFSETQ. The CDR3 loop spans 14 amino acids. CDR3 in DNA: TGCGCCAGCAGCTACGGACAGGGAACAGATACGCAGTATTTT. Protein: CASSYGQGTDTQYF. Combining the CDR3 with reference TRBV5-1 and TRBJ2-3 gives the whole variable domain KAGVTQTPRYLIKTRGQQVTLSCSPISGHRSVSWYQQTPGQGLQFLFEYFSETQRNKGNFPGRFSGRQFSNSRSEMNVSTLELGDSALYLCASSYGQGTDTQYFGPGTRLTVL.

The chain links TRBV18 to TRBJ2-1; D is possibly TRBD2 (5 bases). CDR1 is KGHSH and CDR2 is LQKENI in the germline V gene. This CDR3 has 15 amino acids. Trimming cost V 2 bases and J 8 bases, with 16 bases left between them. The CDR3 is CASSPGGPGVYEQFF. The CDR3 nucleotides read TGTGCCAGCTCACCAGGTGGACCCGGGGTTTATGAGCAGTTCTTC.

The CDR3 is CASSLQPGSYEQYF. The CDR3 DNA sequence: TGCGCCAGCAGCTTGCAGCCGGGTTCCTACGAGCAGTACTTC. The chain joins TRBV5-1 to TRBJ2-7; D not resolved. The CDR3 contains 14 residues. Trimming cost V 1 base and J 1 base, with 9 bases left between them. Germline assignment: CDR1 SGHRS and CDR2 YFSETQ.

The chain carries TRBV2 and TRBJ1-5; D call uncertain. The CDR3 is made up of 14 amino acids. Germline-derived CDR1 and CDR2 are SNHLY and FYNNEI. Trimming pared 3 bases from V and 4 bases from J, leaving 10 bases between. The chain's CDR3 is CASSDKQKNQPQHF. The CDR3 DNA sequence: TGTGCCAGCAGTGACAAACAGAAGAATCAGCCCCAGCATTTT.

This chain connects TRBV7-9 to TRBJ2-1; no clear D gene. The CDR3 has 14 amino acids. Germline values: CDR1 SEHNR, CDR2 FQNEAQ (reference sequence). Trimming pared 5 bases from V and 0 bases from J, leaving 8 bases between. This CDR3 is CASSNSVSYNEQFF. In nucleotides, the CDR3 is TGTGCCAGCAGCAACAGTGTCTCCTACAATGAGCAGTTCTTC.

This chain links TRBV19 with TRBJ1-1; D is possibly TRBD1 (6 bases). The CDR3 loop spans 13 amino acids. Germline lookup yields CDR1 LNHDA and CDR2 SQIVND (reference sequence). V was cut by 3 bases and J by 8 bases, with 13 bases left in between. The CDR3 reads CASSIRGAFEAFF. The CDR3 DNA follows: TGTGCCAGTAGTATCAGGGGTGCCTTCGAAGCTTTCTTT.

As DNA, the CDR3 is TGCGCCAGCAGCCAAGAGTCGACCTTATACTACACCTTC. Amino acid sequence: CASSQESTLYYTF. The chain is built from TRBV4-1 and TRBJ1-2; D not certain. V shed 0 bases and J shed 10 bases, with 12 bases lying between them. Germline V gene data show CDR1 as MGHRA and CDR2 as YSYEKL. This CDR3 region has 13 residues.

This clone showed up just a few times. The genes are TRBV4-1 and TRBJ2-2; 8 nucleotides line up with TRBD1. The ends lost 3 bases at V and 6 bases at J; junction bases unmatched: 12. The germline V gene encodes CDR1 MGHRA and CDR2 YSYEKL. CDR3 length: 17 residues. CDR3 sequence: CASSHANLAGGPGELFF. DNA for the CDR3: TGCGCCAGCAGCCACGCTAATCTGGCAGGGGGCCCCGGGGAGCTGTTTTTT.